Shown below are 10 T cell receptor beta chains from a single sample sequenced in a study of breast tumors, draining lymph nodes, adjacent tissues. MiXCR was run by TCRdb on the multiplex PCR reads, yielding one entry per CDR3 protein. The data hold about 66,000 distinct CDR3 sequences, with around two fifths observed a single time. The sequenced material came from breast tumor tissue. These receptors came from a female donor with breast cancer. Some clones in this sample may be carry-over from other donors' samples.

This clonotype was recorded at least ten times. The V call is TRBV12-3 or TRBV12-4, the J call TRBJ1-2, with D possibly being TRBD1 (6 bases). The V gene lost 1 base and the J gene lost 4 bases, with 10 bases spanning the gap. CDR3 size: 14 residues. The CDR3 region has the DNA TGTGCCAGCAGTTTAGGATGGGACACCTATGGCTACACCTTC. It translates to CASSLGWDTYGYTF.

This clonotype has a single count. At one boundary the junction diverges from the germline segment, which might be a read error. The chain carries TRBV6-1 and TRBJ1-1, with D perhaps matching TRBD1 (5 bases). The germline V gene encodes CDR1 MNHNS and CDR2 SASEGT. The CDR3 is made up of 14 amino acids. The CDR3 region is CVSSTGTPRTEAFF. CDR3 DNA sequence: TGTGTCAGCAGTACAGGAACCCCGAGGACTGAAGCTTTCTTT.

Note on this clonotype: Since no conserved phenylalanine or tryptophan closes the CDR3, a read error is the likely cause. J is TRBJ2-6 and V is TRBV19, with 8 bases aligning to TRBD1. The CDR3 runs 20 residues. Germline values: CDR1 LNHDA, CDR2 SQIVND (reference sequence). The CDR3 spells CASSEDRAGLIGSGATVLTL. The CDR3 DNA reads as TGTGCCAGTAGTGAGGACAGGGCCGGCTTAATTGGCTCTGGGGCCACCGTCCTGACTCTC.

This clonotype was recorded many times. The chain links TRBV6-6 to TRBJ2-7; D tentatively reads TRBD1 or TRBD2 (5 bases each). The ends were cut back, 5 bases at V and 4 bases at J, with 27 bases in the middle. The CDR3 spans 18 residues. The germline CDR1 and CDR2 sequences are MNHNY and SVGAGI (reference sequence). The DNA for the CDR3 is TGTGCCAGCAGTCAGAGGGGTGGGAGTTATTGGGTCAGTTACGAGCAGTACTTC. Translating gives CASSQRGGSYWVSYEQYF.

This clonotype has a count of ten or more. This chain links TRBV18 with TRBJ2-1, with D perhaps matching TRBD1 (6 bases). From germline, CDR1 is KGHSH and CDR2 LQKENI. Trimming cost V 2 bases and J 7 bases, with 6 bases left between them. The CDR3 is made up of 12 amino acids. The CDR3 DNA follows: TGTGCCAGCTCACCAGGGACAAATGAGCAGTTCTTC. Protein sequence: CASSPGTNEQFF.

In DNA, the CDR3 is TGTGCCAGTAGTAGGGTGGGGGGACGCACAGATACGCAGTATTTT. Protein product: CASSRVGGRTDTQYF. This chain uses TRBV19 with TRBJ2-3; the D gene is possibly TRBD2 (6 bases). V was clipped by 4 bases and J by 1 base, with 12 bases between them. This CDR3 is built from 15 residues. Germline V gene sequence: CDR1 LNHDA, CDR2 SQIVND (reference sequence).

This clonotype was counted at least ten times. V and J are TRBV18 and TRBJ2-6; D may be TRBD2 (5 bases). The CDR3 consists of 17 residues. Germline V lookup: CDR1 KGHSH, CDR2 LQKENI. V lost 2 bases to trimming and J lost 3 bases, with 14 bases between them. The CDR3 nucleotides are TGTGCCAGCTCACCAATCTCAGCGGCTCTTGGGGCCAACGTCCTGACTTTC. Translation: CASSPISAALGANVLTF.

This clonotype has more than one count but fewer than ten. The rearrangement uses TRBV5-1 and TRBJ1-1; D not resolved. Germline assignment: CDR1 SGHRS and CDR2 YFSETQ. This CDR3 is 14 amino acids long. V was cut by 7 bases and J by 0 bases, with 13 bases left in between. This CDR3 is CASRPLGMNTEAFF. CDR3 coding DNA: TGCGCCAGCCGTCCCCTTGGGATGAACACTGAAGCTTTCTTT. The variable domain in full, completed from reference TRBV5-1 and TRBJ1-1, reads KAGVTQTPRYLIKTRGQQVTLSCSPISGHRSVSWYQQTPGQGLQFLFEYFSETQRNKGNFPGRFSGRQFSNSRSEMNVSTLELGDSALYLCASRPLGMNTEAFFGQGTRLTVV.

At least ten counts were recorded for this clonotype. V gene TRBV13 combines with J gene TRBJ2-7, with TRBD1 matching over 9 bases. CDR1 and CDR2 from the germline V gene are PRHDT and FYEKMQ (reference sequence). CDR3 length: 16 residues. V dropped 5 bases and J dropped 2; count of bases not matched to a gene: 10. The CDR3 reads CASSAGPGQGPYEQYF. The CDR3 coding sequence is TGTGCCAGCAGCGCCGGACCGGGACAGGGCCCCTACGAGCAGTACTTC.

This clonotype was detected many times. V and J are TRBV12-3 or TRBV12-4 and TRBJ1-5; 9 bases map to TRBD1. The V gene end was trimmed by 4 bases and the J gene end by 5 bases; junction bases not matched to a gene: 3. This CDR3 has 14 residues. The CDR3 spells CASSSRQGDQPQHF. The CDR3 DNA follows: TGTGCCAGCAGTTCCCGACAGGGGGATCAGCCCCAGCATTTT.